This T cell receptor (beta chain) was observed in a study of blood T cell repertoires in COVID-19. Study as a whole: Samples taken during acute and convalescent COVID-19 were collected in the United States, Italy and Spain. Sample material is recorded as cDNA or gDNA derived from T cells, B-cell-depleted T cells, or PBMCs.

Original handling: Counts of nucleated cells, estimated from reference gene primer amplification, were obtained. Measured with immunoSEQ multiplex PCR; TCRdb has only the in-frame clones, and not every one. That table gives V, J and clone size, and the DNA gave D and trimming. Of roughly 250,000 clones in the sample, 65% to 90% are singletons; the top ten hold 6.5% to 9%. Trimming removed 1 base at V and 8 bases at J, with 21 bases between. The CDR3 length is 17 residues. Germline CDR1 LGHNA, CDR2 YSLEER. The TCR was taken from a woman aged 45 to 65 with acute or convalescent COVID-19. Sequencing was performed on peripheral blood. V is TRBV4-3 and J is TRBJ1-3; D is ambiguous. CDR3 residues: CASSQVVSGGAEYTIYF. The CDR3 DNA follows: TGCGCCAGCAGCCAAGTTGTTTCAGGAGGAGCTGAGTACACCATATATTTT.